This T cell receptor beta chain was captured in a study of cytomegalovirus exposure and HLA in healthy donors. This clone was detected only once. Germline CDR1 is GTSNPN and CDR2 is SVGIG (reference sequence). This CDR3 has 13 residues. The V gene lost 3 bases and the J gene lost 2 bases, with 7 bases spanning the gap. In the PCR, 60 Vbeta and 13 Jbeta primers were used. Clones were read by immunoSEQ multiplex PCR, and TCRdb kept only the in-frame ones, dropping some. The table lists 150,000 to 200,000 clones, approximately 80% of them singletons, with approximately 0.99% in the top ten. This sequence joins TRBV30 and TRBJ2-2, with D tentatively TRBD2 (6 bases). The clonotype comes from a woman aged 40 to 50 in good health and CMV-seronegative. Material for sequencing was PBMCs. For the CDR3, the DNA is TGTGCCTGGAGGGAGGGTAACACCGGGGAGCTGTTTTTT. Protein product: CAWREGNTGELFF. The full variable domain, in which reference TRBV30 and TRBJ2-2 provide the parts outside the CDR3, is SQTIHQWPATLVQPVGSPLSLECTVEGTSNPNLYWYRQAAGRGLQLLFYSVGIGQISSEVPQNLSASRPQDRQFILSSKKLLLSDSGFYLCAWREGNTGELFFGEGSRLTVL.